This entry features one T cell receptor beta chain sequence. Germline CDR1 reads SGHVS; CDR2 reads FQNEAQ. V gave up 5 bases and J gave up 0 bases, with 18 bases separating them. The CDR3 is 17 amino acids. This record belongs to a study of shared clonotypes between healthy human individuals. Division of CD4+ cells produced a CD45RA+ naive subset and a CD45RA-negative memory subset. An assay was performed, and its level was deep. TCRdb's copy holds only in-frame clones and misses some; the assay was immunoSEQ multiplex PCR. The sample yields 950,000 to 1,300,000 clones, roughly 70% seen once. This sequence joins TRBV7-8 and TRBJ2-3, with D tentatively TRBD1 or TRBD2 (5 bases each). Sequenced sample: memory CD4+ T cells sorted from blood. The subset is: CD45RA-negative fraction. The origin of this receptor is a man younger than 35 in good health. For the CDR3, the DNA is TGTGCCAGCAGCGTTCAGGGCCTGACTACTAGCACAGATACGCAGTATTTT. Translating gives CASSVQGLTTSTDTQYF.